This T cell receptor beta chain emerged from a study of blood T cells in healthy people across ages. Study-level points and caveats: Researchers judged that diversity estimates from one million T cells fell short of true values. More naive CD4+ cells and higher diversity marked long-lived donors relative to aged donors.

V lost 1 base, J lost 4 bases, and 7 bases lay in between. This CDR3 is built from 14 residues. Germline lookup yields CDR1 SGHNT and CDR2 YENEEA. A J-beta primer mix and a sample-barcoded 5' primer were used in a second PCR of about 7 to 12 cycles. Using its own MiXCR run on the 5' RACE reads, TCRdb lists one record per CDR3 protein. The table lists 950,000 to 1,200,000 distinct CDR3 sequences, about two fifths of them singletons. Extractions gave at least 5 micrograms of total RNA per sample. There are a few counts of this clonotype. What it binds is not known. This clonotype originated in a man aged 18 to 29 in good health. The material sequenced was blood. This chain links TRBV11-3 with TRBJ2-2, with a possible D match to TRBD1 (5 bases). The CDR3 nucleotides read TGTGCCAGCAGCTTAGGGACACTCACCGGGGAGCTGTTTTTT. Its translation: CASSLGTLTGELFF.